This TCR beta chain was sequenced for a study of Graves' ophthalmopathy and Graves' hyperthyroidism. Using RNA transcripts, the TCR beta CDR3 regions were amplified. First-round RT-PCR employed HTBI primers, with a second-round multiplex PCR after it. TCRdb re-derived calls from the multiplex PCR reads in MiXCR, one entry per CDR3 protein. The sample has 620,000 or so distinct CDR3 sequences, approximately 22% seen once. Aged 18 to 65, hyperthyroidism patients had been newly diagnosed, with under 2 months' duration. The V gene's germline CDR1 is DFQATT and CDR2 SNEGSKA (reference sequence). V lost 0 bases to trimming and J lost 8 bases, with 8 bases between them. The CDR3 is 13 residues long.

The chain links TRBV20-1 to TRBJ1-6; D not certain. The sequence derives from a woman between 18 and 29 years old with stable Graves' hyperthyroidism. Some clones in this sample may be carry-over from other donors' samples. Sequencing input: peripheral blood. CDR3: CSAREPPYSPLHF. The DNA of the CDR3 is TGCAGTGCTAGAGAGCCCCCTTATTCACCCCTCCACTTT.